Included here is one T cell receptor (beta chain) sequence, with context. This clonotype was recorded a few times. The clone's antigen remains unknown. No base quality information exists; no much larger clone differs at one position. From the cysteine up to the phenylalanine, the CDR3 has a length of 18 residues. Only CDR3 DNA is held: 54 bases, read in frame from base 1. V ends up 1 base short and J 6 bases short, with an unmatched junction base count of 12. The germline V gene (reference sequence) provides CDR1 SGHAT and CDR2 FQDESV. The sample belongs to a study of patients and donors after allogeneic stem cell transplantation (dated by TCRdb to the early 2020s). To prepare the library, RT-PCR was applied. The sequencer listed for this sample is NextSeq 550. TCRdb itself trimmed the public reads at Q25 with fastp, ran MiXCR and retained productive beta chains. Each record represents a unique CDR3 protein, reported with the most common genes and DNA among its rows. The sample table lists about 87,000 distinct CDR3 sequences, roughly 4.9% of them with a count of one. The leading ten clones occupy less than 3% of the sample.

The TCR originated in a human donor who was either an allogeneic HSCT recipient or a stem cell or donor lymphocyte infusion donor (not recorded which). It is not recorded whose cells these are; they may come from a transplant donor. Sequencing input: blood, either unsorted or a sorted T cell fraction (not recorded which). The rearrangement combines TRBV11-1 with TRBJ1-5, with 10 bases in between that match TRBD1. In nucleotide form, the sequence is TGTGCCAGCAGCTTAGTAGGGGGGGACAGGGGTTTTGCTCAGCCCCAGCATTTT. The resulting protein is CASSLVGGDRGFAQPQHF.